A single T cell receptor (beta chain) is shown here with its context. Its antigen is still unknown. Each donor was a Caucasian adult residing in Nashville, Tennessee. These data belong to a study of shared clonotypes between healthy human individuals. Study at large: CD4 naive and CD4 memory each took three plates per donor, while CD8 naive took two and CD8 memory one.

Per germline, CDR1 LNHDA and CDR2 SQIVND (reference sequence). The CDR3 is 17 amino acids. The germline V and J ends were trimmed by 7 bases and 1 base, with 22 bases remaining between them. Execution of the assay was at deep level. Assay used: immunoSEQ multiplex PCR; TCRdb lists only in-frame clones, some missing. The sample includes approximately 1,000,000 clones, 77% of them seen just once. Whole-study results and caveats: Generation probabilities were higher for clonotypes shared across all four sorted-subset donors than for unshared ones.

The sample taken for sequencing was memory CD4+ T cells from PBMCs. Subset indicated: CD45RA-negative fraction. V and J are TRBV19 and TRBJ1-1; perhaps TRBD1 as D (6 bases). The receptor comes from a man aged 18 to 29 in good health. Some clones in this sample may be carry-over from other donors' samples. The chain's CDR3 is CASNSPIRGRPNTEAFF. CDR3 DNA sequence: TGTGCCAGTAACTCCCCAATCAGGGGCCGACCGAACACTGAAGCTTTCTTT.